This T cell receptor beta chain was sequenced in a study of cytomegalovirus exposure and HLA in healthy donors. Study-wide results and caveats: Follow-up analysis found HLA locus-dependent TCR association rates, highest for DRB1 and lowest for HLA-C. Cytomegalovirus-associated status was assigned to about 160 TCR beta chains. It was confirmed in vitro that a few of the CMV-associated chains were specific for CMV antigens.

The PCR contained 60 Vbeta and 13 Jbeta primers. The table came from immunoSEQ multiplex PCR; TCRdb's copy has only in-frame clones and leaves some out. The table shows over 150,000 clones, with around 80% occurring only once. Concerning this clone: Antigen unknown.

J gave up 6 bases and V 9 bases, and 7 bases lay outside the gene matches. Germline-derived CDR1 and CDR2 are SNHLY and FYNNEI. The CDR3 has 13 residues. This chain uses TRBV2 with TRBJ2-1; the match to TRBD2 covers 8 bases. Sequencing input: PBMCs. The sequence derives from a male donor in good health and CMV-seronegative. CDR3 residues: CARGTSSVNEQFF. The CDR3 DNA sequence: TGTGCCAGAGGGACTAGTAGCGTCAATGAGCAGTTCTTC.